Below are 27 T cell receptor beta chains sequenced from a single sample in a study of blood T cell repertoires in COVID-19. Sequencing was performed with immunoSEQ multiplex PCR; in TCRdb, only in-frame clones are kept and a portion is missing. The table includes under 350,000 clones, roughly 85% detected once. The sample taken for sequencing was PBMCs or T cells enriched from blood (not recorded which). These receptors all stem from a woman aged 40 to 55 with acute COVID-19.

The rearrangement joins TRBV7-2 to TRBJ1-3; possible D gene TRBD1, 6 bases. The CDR3 consists of 17 residues. CDR1 is SGHTA, CDR2 FQGNSA, per germline. Trimming cost V 5 bases and J 0 bases, with 17 bases left between them. The CDR3 bases are TGTGCCAGCAGCCCCCGAGGGACATCCACCTCTGGAAACACCATATATTTT. Amino acids: CASSPRGTSTSGNTIYF.

This sequence joins TRBV5-6 and TRBJ1-6, with TRBD1 identical over 9 bases. The trim removed 4 bases at V and 6 bases at J, leaving 5 bases unmatched. Germline V gene sequence: CDR1 SGHDT, CDR2 YYEEEE. The CDR3 is 15 residues long. The CDR3 sequence is CASSRGTGRNSPLHF. CDR3 bases: TGTGCCAGCAGCCGGGGGACAGGGCGTAATTCACCCCTCCACTTT. Supplemented by reference TRBV5-6 and TRBJ1-6, the full variable domain reads DAGVTQSPTHLIKTRGQQVTLRCSPKSGHDTVSWYQQALGQGPQFIFQYYEEEERQRGNFPDRFSGHQFPNYSSELNVNALLLGDSALYLCASSRGTGRNSPLHFGNGTRLTVT.

The chain combines TRBV7-3 with TRBJ1-4; 10 nucleotides match TRBD1. The CDR3 covers 16 residues. The germline V gene encodes CDR1 SGHTA and CDR2 FQGTGA. Losses at the gene ends were 1 base for V and 6 bases for J; bases not matched to a gene: 5. The CDR3 DNA reads TGTGCCAGCAGCTTAAGATGGGACAGGGGATATGAAAAACTGTTTTTT. It specifies CASSLRWDRGYEKLFF.

This chain connects TRBV28 to TRBJ1-2, with D uncertain. CDR3 length equals 11 residues. V was shortened by 8 bases and J by 3 bases, with 7 bases between the two germline ends. Germline V gives CDR1 MDHEN, CDR2 SYDVKM. Here the CDR3 DNA reads TGTGCCAGCGGCCGGGACTATGGCTACACCTTC. Its protein product is CASGRDYGYTF.

This rearrangement joins TRBV19 to TRBJ2-2; 8 nucleotides match TRBD2. Germline CDR1 reads LNHDA; CDR2 reads SQIVND (reference sequence). Trimming took 4 bases from V and 3 from J; bases not matched to a gene: 4. CDR3 length: 15 amino acids. CDR3: CASSRLAGHTGELFF. The CDR3 nucleotides read TGTGCCAGTAGTAGGTTAGCGGGGCACACCGGGGAGCTGTTTTTT.

The chain recombines TRBV3-1 (or the pseudogene TRBV3-2) with TRBJ2-1, with 9 bases matching TRBD1. The CDR3 length is 16 residues. Germline-derived CDR1 and CDR2 are LGHDT and YNNKEL (reference sequence). Unmatched junction bases numbered 13, after V lost 7 bases and J lost 6 bases. This CDR3 reads CASNRAGDRVGNEQFF. CDR3 nucleotide sequence: TGTGCCAGCAATCGAGCAGGGGACAGGGTTGGCAATGAGCAGTTCTTC.

V is TRBV23-1 and J is TRBJ1-1; D is perhaps TRBD1 (5 bases). Being an ORF, TRBV23-1 has a function that is uncertain. V lost 3 bases to trimming and J lost 4 bases, with 9 bases between them. CDR3 size: 13 residues. CDR3 coding DNA: TGCGCCAGCAGTCAGTTTGGGGCCACTGAAGCTTTCTTT. Translation: CASSQFGATEAFF.

This sequence joins TRBV6-5 and TRBJ1-2; 7 positions match TRBD1. The V segment lost 4 bases and the J segment 4 bases; nucleotides outside the gene matches: 6. Germline CDR1 MNHEY, CDR2 SVGAGI. The CDR3 loop spans 14 amino acids. The CDR3 nucleotides are TGTGCCAGCAGTTTCGACAGGGAAGGCTATGGCTACACCTTC. It yields the protein CASSFDREGYGYTF.

The CDR3 nucleotides read TGCGCCAGCAGCCAAGGAGGAGGGGCTGGGAATCAGCCCCAGCATTTT. The encoded protein is CASSQGGGAGNQPQHF. V and J are TRBV4-1 and TRBJ1-5; TRBD1 might be the D (5 bases). With 1 base removed from V and 4 bases from J, the gap between germline ends came to 14 bases. In germline, CDR1 is MGHRA, CDR2 YSYEKL. The CDR3 extends over 16 amino acids.

CDR3 nucleotide sequence: TGTGCCAGCAGGAGCCTGGGACAGGGAATCAATCAGCCCCAGCATTTT. Amino acid sequence: CASRSLGQGINQPQHF. The chain couples TRBV27 to TRBJ1-5, with TRBD1 identical over 9 bases. The CDR3 has 16 residues. Unmatched junction bases numbered 9, after V lost 6 bases and J lost 3 bases. CDR1 MNHEY and CDR2 SMNVEV come from the germline V gene (reference sequence).

In DNA, the CDR3 is TGTGCCAGCAGCAACATAAACAGGGGCGGTGAAAAACTGTTTTTT. Its translation: CASSNINRGGEKLFF. V and J are TRBV11-2 and TRBJ1-4; 7 bases match TRBD1. Germline CDR1 is SGHAT and CDR2 is FQNNGV. The CDR3 runs to 15 residues. V lost 5 bases and J lost 7; bases outside the gene matches: 10.

The chain employs TRBV5-4 and TRBJ2-7, with 10 bases lining up with TRBD2. In germline, CDR1 is SGHNT, CDR2 YYREEE (reference sequence). The V and J ends lost 5 bases and 2 bases, in that order; junction bases with no gene match: 7. This CDR3 contains 15 residues. CDR3 amino acids: CASSTSAGGPYEQYF. CDR3 coding DNA: TGTGCCAGCAGTACCTCAGCGGGAGGGCCCTACGAGCAGTACTTC.

The chain carries TRBV2 and TRBJ1-2; 9 bases are a match to TRBD1. The CDR3 sequence is 15 residues long. The germline gives CDR1 SNHLY, CDR2 FYNNEI. Unmatched junction bases numbered 8, after V lost 6 bases and J lost 3 bases. The CDR3 DNA sequence: TGTGCCAGCAGAGCAACCGGGACAGGGTACTATGGCTACACCTTC. Encoded protein: CASRATGTGYYGYTF.

V gene TRBV2 combines with J gene TRBJ1-5, with D perhaps matching TRBD1 (6 bases). Germline V gene lookup returns CDR1 SNHLY and CDR2 FYNNEI. V was shortened by 8 bases and J by 4 bases, with 9 bases between the two germline ends. The CDR3 has 12 amino acids. CDR3 loop: CASARGNQPQHF. The CDR3 DNA reads as TGTGCCAGCGCGAGGGGGAATCAGCCCCAGCATTTT.

V gene TRBV5-1 combines with J gene TRBJ1-5; D uncertain. CDR3 length: 14 amino acids. CDR1 is SGHRS, CDR2 YFSETQ, per germline. Trimming pared 0 bases from V and 0 bases from J, leaving 4 bases between. The CDR3 region is CASSLDGSNQPQHF. The CDR3 DNA is TGCGCCAGCAGCTTGGACGGTAGCAATCAGCCCCAGCATTTT.

The chain employs TRBV6-2 or TRBV6-3 and TRBJ2-1; TRBD2 aligns across 10 bases. Trimming at V came to 2 bases and at J to 7 bases, leaving 14 bases not matched to a gene. The germline V gene encodes CDR1 MNHEY and CDR2 SVGEGT. CDR3 size: 18 residues. CDR3 loop: CASSYESGRAYRTNEQFF. In DNA form, the CDR3 reads TGTGCCAGCAGTTACGAGAGCGGGAGGGCTTATCGGACTAATGAGCAGTTCTTC.

The chain links TRBV11-2 to TRBJ1-3, with 8 bases matching TRBD1. V shed 5 bases and J 0 bases; nucleotides not matched to a gene: 9. CDR3 size: 17 residues. CDR1 is SGHAT and CDR2 is FQNNGV in the germline V gene. The CDR3 region is CASSQGTGDHSGNTIYF. The CDR3 bases are TGTGCCAGCAGCCAAGGGACAGGAGACCACTCTGGAAACACCATATATTTT.

The chain links TRBV5-4 to TRBJ1-3; 10 bases align to TRBD1. This CDR3 has 16 amino acids. The V and J ends lost 0 bases and 3 bases, in that order; junction bases with no gene match: 3. Per germline, CDR1 SGHNT and CDR2 YYREEE (reference sequence). The DNA of the CDR3 is TGTGCCAGCAGCTTGGGACAGGGGGCTTATGGAAACACCATATATTTT. Its translation: CASSLGQGAYGNTIYF.

The rearrangement joins TRBV11-2 to TRBJ2-7; no clear D. V lost 5 bases, J lost 6 bases, and 20 bases lay in between. Germline V gives CDR1 SGHAT, CDR2 FQNNGV. This CDR3 contains 15 residues. CDR3 residues: CASSTKKTGSGEQYF. Here the CDR3 DNA reads TGTGCCAGCAGCACTAAAAAGACCGGGTCGGGCGAGCAGTACTTC.

DNA for the CDR3: TGTGCCAGCGGACAGGGGACCGAGCAGTACTTC. It yields the protein CASGQGTEQYF. This chain links TRBV2 with TRBJ2-7; 9 bases map to TRBD1. The CDR3 is made up of 11 amino acids. Germline V gene sequence: CDR1 SNHLY, CDR2 FYNNEI. Trimming at V came to 8 bases and at J to 6 bases, leaving 2 bases not matched to a gene. Supplemented by reference TRBV2 and TRBJ2-7, the full variable domain reads EPEVTQTPSHQVTQMGQEVILRCVPISNHLYFYWYRQILGQKVEFLVSFYNNEISEKSEIFDDQFSVERPDGSNFTLKIRSTKLEDSAMYFCASGQGTEQYFGPGTRLTVT.

CDR3 amino acids: CASSLSGTGGGRYYGYTF. The CDR3 region has the DNA TGTGCCAGCAGTTTATCCGGGACAGGGGGCGGGAGGTACTATGGCTACACCTTC. V and J are TRBV27 and TRBJ1-2; 12 bases line up with TRBD1. V was clipped by 0 bases and J by 3 bases; unmatched bases: 8. There are 18 residues in the CDR3. CDR1 and CDR2 (germline): MNHEY, SMNVEV (reference sequence).

The rearrangement links TRBV4-2 to TRBJ2-2, with D perhaps matching TRBD2 (6 bases). CDR1 LGHNA and CDR2 YNFKEQ come from the germline V gene. The CDR3 loop spans 19 amino acids. V was shortened by 0 bases and J by 4 bases, with 21 bases between the two germline ends. CDR3 in amino acids: CASSQEVLRTGVPTGELFF. CDR3 DNA: TGTGCCAGCAGCCAAGAGGTCTTGAGGACGGGAGTGCCCACCGGGGAGCTGTTTTTT.

This clone was picked up one time. This chain connects TRBV28 to TRBJ1-2, with 7 bases fitting TRBD1. Germline lookup yields CDR1 MDHEN and CDR2 SYDVKM. J lost 4 bases, V lost 6 bases, and 11 bases had no gene match. The CDR3 contains 15 residues. The CDR3 DNA is TGTGCCAGCAGACCACAGGGGTATGACGGCTATGGCTACACCTTC. This sequence encodes CASRPQGYDGYGYTF.

The chain uses TRBV19 and TRBJ2-7, with D maybe TRBD1 (6 bases). The CDR3 is 15 amino acids. Germline CDR1 and CDR2: LNHDA and SQIVND (reference sequence). V lost 3 bases, J lost 1 base, and 13 bases lay in between. CDR3 coding DNA: TGTGCCAGTAGTATGGGGGCAGGATCATCCTACGAGCAGTACTTC. Encoded protein: CASSMGAGSSYEQYF.

This clone was seen more than once but under ten times. The chain uses TRBV7-9 and TRBJ1-2, with TRBD1 matching 8 bases. The CDR3 contains 15 residues. V trimming: 1 base; J trimming: 5 bases; junction bases outside the gene matches: 6. Germline V gives CDR1 SEHNR, CDR2 FQNEAQ (reference sequence). This CDR3 reads CASSLDAGQGYGYTF. In nucleotides, the CDR3 is TGTGCCAGCAGCTTAGACGCCGGACAGGGATATGGCTACACCTTC.

This chain connects TRBV19 to TRBJ1-4, with 7 bases that match TRBD1. Germline CDR1 reads LNHDA; CDR2 reads SQIVND (reference sequence). The CDR3 covers 15 residues. J lost 7 bases, V lost 7 bases, and 12 bases had no gene match. The CDR3 nucleotides read TGTGCCAGTACCCCGACGACAGGGCTGGCTGAAAAACTGTTTTTT. It encodes CASTPTTGLAEKLFF. Filled out from reference TRBV19 and TRBJ1-4, the complete variable domain reads DGGITQSPKYLFRKEGQNVTLSCEQNLNHDAMYWYRQDPGQGLRLIYYSQIVNDFQKGDIAEGYSVSREKKESFPLTVTSAQKNPTAFYLCASTPTTGLAEKLFFGSGTQLSVL.

This clone showed up just once. The CDR3 DNA reads TGCGCCAGCAGCGGAGGACAGGGTAAAGAGACCCAGTACTTC. This gives the protein CASSGGQGKETQYF. The rearrangement joins TRBV5-1 to TRBJ2-5, with TRBD1 identical over 8 bases. The CDR3 contains 14 residues. Germline V gene sequence: CDR1 SGHRS, CDR2 YFSETQ. V lost 4 bases and J lost 3; bases outside the gene matches: 5.